Listed here is a single TCR beta chain. Base-call qualities are not available, and no considerably larger clone is one nucleotide away. TCR cDNA was made using 5'RACE template switching, a step that added a universal primer site and unique molecular identifiers. Priming of cDNA synthesis was performed from both the TCR alpha and TCR beta constant segments. Two PCR steps were used to amplify libraries, with sample barcodes and sequencing adapters being added in the second step. Libraries were sequenced on Illumina HiSeq 2500 (2x100 bp) or NovaSeq (2x150 bp). On the authors' methods: MIGEC was used to demultiplex reads and collapse the reads into UMI consensus sequences, and MiXCR was used for V(D)J alignment. Using edgeR on replicate PBMC samples, clonotypes were called vaccine-responding if FDR was below 0.01 and the log2 fold change was above 5 up to day 15. Each bulk clonotype was labeled CD4 or CD8 based on which sequenced repertoire, CD4 or CD8, contained the clonotype at higher abundance. A clonotype counted as NS4B-specific if enriched at least 10-fold in dextramer-positive versus dextramer-negative fractions, with CD4-biased clonotypes left out. The public reads were run again by TCRdb, first through fastp at Q25 and then through MiXCR, and only productive beta chains were kept. When rows share a CDR3 protein, they turn into one entry using the most common DNA and genes. These V and J calls derive from TCRdb rather than the authors' analysis. The sample includes about 94,000 distinct CDR3 sequences, with approximately 8.4% observed a single time. Roughly 17% of the sample lies in the top ten.

These data come from a study of T cells after yellow fever vaccination (dated by TCRdb to the late 2010s). Study-level background: The SMART-Seq v4 Ultra Low Input RNA kit was used to prepare libraries from fractions with low cell numbers. To track T-cell clones before and after primary and booster YFV17D yellow fever vaccination, bulk TCR alpha and beta repertoires were sequenced longitudinally. Two healthy male donors, one aged 18 to 30 and one aged 30 to 40 years, made up the cohort. Blood samples were taken at several timepoints before and after primary and secondary immunization, and bulk PBMC replicates and cell subsets were isolated. On the study overall, not on this receptor specifically: The secondary T-cell response was found to be weaker but faster than the primary response, with a peak reached on day 5 rather than on day 15. A small fraction of clonotypes showed up in both the CD4 and CD8 compartments, probably as a result of convergent recombination. Computational filtering was needed because FACS-sorted repertoires could contain abundant contaminating clonotypes from the bulk population. Most clones expanded after primary vaccination (approximately 96% of CD4 and over 80% of CD8) were re-detected after the booster, suggesting that broad memory maintenance occurred. Because the study included only a couple of donors, the extent to which the findings can be generalized is limited.

The CDR1 and CDR2 encoded by the germline V gene are SGDLS and YYNGEE. Including cysteine and phenylalanine, the CDR3 has 15 amino acids. Of all the DNA, just the CDR3 is kept, 45 bases in frame from base 1. V ends up 2 bases short and J 8 bases short, with an unmatched junction base count of 9. This specimen's treatment or condition label, per the study, means: live attenuated yellow fever vaccine strain. PBMCs were isolated from peripheral blood using a standard Ficoll-Paque protocol. Epitope-specific CD8 T cells were sorted with a dextramer loaded with the yellow fever NS4B epitope peptide, and anti-CD3 and anti-CD8 staining was applied. TriZol was used to extract RNA from bulk PBMCs, from CD4 and CD8 fractions, and from dextramer-positive and dextramer-negative fractions.

The V gene is TRBV9 and the J gene is TRBJ2-1; 8 nucleotides in the junction match TRBD1. The clonotype originates from a man younger than 35 who received the YFV17D yellow fever vaccine. Sequenced material: CD8+ T cells not binding an NS4B(214-222) dextramer, sorted from PBMCs, taken approximately 15 days after the first yellow fever vaccination. This specimen's cell subset or site label, per the study, means: NS4B epitope dextramer-negative CD8 T cells. The nucleotide sequence reads TGTGCCAGCAGCGTTACGCAGGGGGCGGGCGATGAGCAGTTCTTC. The translation is CASSVTQGAGDEQFF.